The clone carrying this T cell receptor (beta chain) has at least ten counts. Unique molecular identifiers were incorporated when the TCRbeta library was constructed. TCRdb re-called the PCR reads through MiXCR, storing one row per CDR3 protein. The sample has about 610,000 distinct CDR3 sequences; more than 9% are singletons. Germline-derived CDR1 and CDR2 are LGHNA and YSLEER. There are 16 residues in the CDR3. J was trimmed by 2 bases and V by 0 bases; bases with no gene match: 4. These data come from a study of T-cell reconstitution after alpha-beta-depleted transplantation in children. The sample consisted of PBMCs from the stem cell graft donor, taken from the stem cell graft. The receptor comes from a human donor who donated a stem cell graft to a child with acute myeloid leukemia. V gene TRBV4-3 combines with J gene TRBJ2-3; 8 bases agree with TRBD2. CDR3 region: CASSQEAGGTTDTQYF. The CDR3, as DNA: TGCGCCAGCAGCCAAGAGGCGGGAGGCACCACAGATACGCAGTATTTT.